The 20 T cell receptor beta chains below were found in one sample sequenced in a study of blood T cell repertoires in COVID-19. Produced via immunoSEQ multiplex PCR; TCRdb's table is partial and in-frame only. The profile shows over 200,000 clones, approximately 87% of them singletons. The sequenced sample was peripheral blood. The receptors come from a man in his sixties who had recovered from COVID-19.

The rearrangement uses TRBV5-6 and TRBJ2-7; 7 nucleotides match TRBD2. Germline V lookup: CDR1 SGHDT, CDR2 YYEEEE. With V trimmed by 1 base and J by 7 bases, 14 bases remained unmatched. The CDR3 length is 16 residues. The CDR3 is CASSLSLASGGREQYF. The CDR3 DNA reads as TGTGCCAGCAGCTTGAGCTTGGCTAGCGGTGGTCGGGAGCAGTACTTC.

CDR3 protein: CSASPTVAGVSNEQFF. The CDR3 DNA reads as TGCAGTGCTAGTCCCACCGTAGCGGGAGTTAGCAATGAGCAGTTCTTC. The rearrangement uses TRBV20-1 and TRBJ2-1, with 9 bases identical to TRBD2. Germline V gives CDR1 DFQATT, CDR2 SNEGSKA (reference sequence). The CDR3 spans 16 residues. J gave up 6 bases and V 3 bases, and 12 bases lay outside the gene matches.

The chain links TRBV7-2 to TRBJ1-3; 11 positions agree with TRBD1. Germline assignment: CDR1 SGHTA and CDR2 FQGNSA. This CDR3 comprises 17 residues. Unmatched junction bases numbered 11, after V lost 3 bases and J lost 7 bases. The CDR3 loop reads CASSFLFRGQGANTIYF. In DNA, the CDR3 is TGTGCCAGCAGCTTTCTGTTTCGTGGACAGGGGGCTAACACCATATATTTT.

This CDR3 reads CASSPGQGSPSYEQYF. The CDR3 DNA follows: TGTGCCAGCAGTCCCGGACAGGGGAGCCCATCCTACGAGCAGTACTTC. V usage is TRBV27 and J usage is TRBJ2-7, with 9 bases matching TRBD1. Germline V gene data show CDR1 as MNHEY and CDR2 as SMNVEV (reference sequence). The CDR3 runs to 16 residues. The ends lost 5 bases at V and 1 base at J; junction bases unmatched: 9.

The V gene is TRBV5-1, the J gene TRBJ2-1, with TRBD2 matching over 9 bases. V lost 5 bases, J lost 6 bases, and 9 bases stayed unmatched. CDR3 length equals 15 residues. Per the germline V gene, CDR1 is SGHRS and CDR2 is YFSETQ. The CDR3 DNA reads TGCGCCAGCAGACCTACGGGACTAGCCGTCAATGAGCAGTTCTTC. Amino acid sequence: CASRPTGLAVNEQFF.

The CDR3 nucleotides read TGTGCCAGCAGCGTAGTGGGACAGGGGGCGGGCACTGAAGCTTTCTTT. Amino acids: CASSVVGQGAGTEAFF. The gene calls are TRBV9 and TRBJ1-1; 12 nucleotides align to TRBD1. CDR3 length: 16 residues. Germline CDR1 SGDLS, CDR2 YYNGEE. V dropped 0 bases and J dropped 4; count of bases not matched to a gene: 4.

The chain carries TRBV28 and TRBJ1-5; 7 nucleotides line up with TRBD1. The ends lost 7 bases at V and 4 bases at J; junction bases unmatched: 7. This CDR3 comprises 14 residues. The germline V gene has CDR1 MDHEN and CDR2 SYDVKM. CDR3 amino acids: CASTVGQRNQPQHF. CDR3 DNA sequence: TGTGCCAGCACTGTGGGACAGAGAAATCAGCCCCAGCATTTT.

The rearrangement links TRBV15 to TRBJ1-6; 11 nucleotides match TRBD1. The V gene's germline CDR1 is LNHNV and CDR2 YYDKDF (reference sequence). V lost 6 bases to trimming and J lost 7 bases; unmatched junction nucleotides: 5. The CDR3 length is 15 residues. DNA of the CDR3: TGTGCCACCAGTGAGGACAGGGGGCGAAATTCACCCCTCCACTTT. Protein product: CATSEDRGRNSPLHF. The full variable domain, in which reference TRBV15 and TRBJ1-6 provide the parts outside the CDR3, is DAMVIQNPRYQVTQFGKPVTLSCSQTLNHNVMYWYQQKSSQAPKLLFHYYDKDFNNEADTPDNFQSRRPNTSFCFLDIRSPGLGDTAMYLCATSEDRGRNSPLHFGNGTRLTVT.

Worth noting for this clone: Germline is not matched at one junction end, which may reflect a read error. V and J are TRBV7-3 and TRBJ2-7, with TRBD2 matching over 7 bases. The CDR3 runs 13 residues. CDR1 is SGHTA, CDR2 FQGTGA, per germline. The DNA of the CDR3 is TGTGCCAGCAGCCTAACAACTAGCGACGAGCAGTACTTC. Its translation is CASSLTTSDEQYF.

V and J are TRBV11-2 and TRBJ1-5, with 8 bases identical to TRBD1. This CDR3 comprises 14 residues. The germline CDR1 and CDR2 sequences are SGHAT and FQNNGV. Trimming removed 5 bases from V and 5 bases from J; junction bases left unmatched: 5. For the CDR3, the DNA is TGTGCCAGCAGCGCGCCAGGGGGCCATCAGCCCCAGCATTTT. It encodes CASSAPGGHQPQHF.

The table lists this clone with a count of one. The chain uses TRBV7-2 and TRBJ1-4; a possible D gene is TRBD1 (6 bases). Germline V gives CDR1 SGHTA, CDR2 FQGNSA. Trimming removed 6 bases at V and 3 bases at J, with 14 bases between. The CDR3 has 15 residues. CDR3 nucleotides: TGTGCCAGCAGACAGCAGGGGTTTGCTAATGAAAAACTGTTTTTT. Protein sequence: CASRQQGFANEKLFF.

CDR3 sequence: CASSLGGQGASEAFF. The CDR3 DNA reads as TGTGCCAGCAGCTTGGGGGGACAGGGGGCCTCAGAAGCTTTCTTT. The chain uses TRBV7-9 and TRBJ1-1; 12 positions match TRBD1. CDR1 and CDR2 from the germline V gene are SEHNR and FQNEAQ (reference sequence). This CDR3 comprises 15 residues. The V segment lost 3 bases and the J segment 8 bases; nucleotides outside the gene matches: 7.

This clone appeared once. The rearrangement joins TRBV11-1 to TRBJ2-7; tentative D call: TRBD1 (6 bases). This CDR3 has 13 residues. Germline lookup yields CDR1 SGHAT and CDR2 FQDESV (reference sequence). Trimming shortened V by 4 bases and J by 1 base, and 8 bases separated the two germline ends. The CDR3 loop reads CASSSTGSYEQYF. DNA for the CDR3: TGTGCCAGCAGCTCAACAGGGTCCTACGAGCAGTACTTC. Based on the CDR3 plus reference TRBV11-1 and TRBJ2-7, the full variable domain is EAEVAQSPRYKITEKSQAVAFWCDPISGHATLYWYRQILGQGPELLVQFQDESVVDDSQLPKDRFSAERLKGVDSTLKIQPAELGDSAMYLCASSSTGSYEQYFGPGTRLTVT.

As regards this clone: The sample holds other DNA sequences that translate to the same CDR3. This chain links TRBV3-1 (or the pseudogene TRBV3-2) with TRBJ1-5, with D perhaps matching TRBD1 (5 bases). Germline V gene lookup returns CDR1 LGHDT and CDR2 YNNKEL (reference sequence). The CDR3 length is 16 residues. Trimming took off 0 bases at V and 0 bases at J, with 9 bases between the two ends. The CDR3 sequence is CASSQDGGGSNQPQHF. For the CDR3, the DNA is TGTGCCAGCAGCCAAGATGGGGGGGGTAGCAATCAGCCCCAGCATTTT.

J is TRBJ1-2 and V is TRBV10-3; 7 bases line up with TRBD1. Germline CDR1 reads ENHRY; CDR2 reads SYGVKD. The CDR3 is 17 amino acids. After removal of 6 bases from V and 4 bases from J, the junction contained 17 bases not matched to a gene. CDR3 in amino acids: CAISEGTATRLGYGYTF. Here the CDR3 DNA reads TGTGCCATCAGCGAGGGGACAGCTACCCGCCTTGGCTATGGCTACACCTTC.

The chain links TRBV5-1 to TRBJ1-6, with TRBD1 identical over 8 bases. CDR1 SGHRS and CDR2 YFSETQ come from the germline V gene. J gave up 10 bases and V 2 bases, and 11 bases lay outside the gene matches. The CDR3 has 16 residues. CDR3 protein: CASSLGSGGAESPLHF. CDR3 in DNA: TGCGCCAGCAGCTTAGGATCAGGGGGCGCCGAGTCACCCCTCCACTTT. The entire variable domain, with the rest obtained from reference TRBV5-1 and TRBJ1-6, is as follows: KAGVTQTPRYLIKTRGQQVTLSCSPISGHRSVSWYQQTPGQGLQFLFEYFSETQRNKGNFPGRFSGRQFSNSRSEMNVSTLELGDSALYLCASSLGSGGAESPLHFGNGTRLTVT.

The rearrangement links TRBV7-2 to TRBJ1-4; D is unclear. Germline assignment: CDR1 SGHTA and CDR2 FQGNSA. The CDR3 sequence is 17 residues long. The V end lost 6 bases, the J end lost 2 bases, and 19 bases lay between the germline ends. The CDR3 spells CASRSGLLMSTNEKLFF. The CDR3 DNA reads as TGTGCCAGCAGGTCGGGTCTTCTGATGTCGACTAATGAAAAACTGTTTTTT.

The chain combines TRBV20-1 with TRBJ2-7, with 10 bases identical to TRBD2. The CDR3 is 15 residues long. V lost 3 bases to trimming and J lost 3 bases; unmatched junction nucleotides: 8. In germline, CDR1 is DFQATT, CDR2 SNEGSKA (reference sequence). The CDR3 loop is CSASSQAGGHYEQYF. The CDR3 nucleotides are TGCAGTGCTAGTTCCCAAGCGGGGGGGCACTACGAGCAGTACTTC.

V gene TRBV7-8 combines with J gene TRBJ2-5, with D possibly being TRBD2 (6 bases). Trimming removed 7 bases from V and 5 bases from J, with 20 bases in between. Germline V gene data show CDR1 as SGHVS and CDR2 as FQNEAQ. This CDR3 comprises 15 residues. The CDR3 DNA reads as TGTGCCAGCACCCTTGGGACTCTTGAGAGGGAGACCCAGTACTTC. This gives the protein CASTLGTLERETQYF. Full variable domain (rest looked up from reference TRBV7-8 and TRBJ2-5): GAGVSQSPRYKVAKRGQDVALRCDPISGHVSLFWYQQALGQGPEFLTYFQNEAQLDKSGLPSDRFFAERPEGSVSTLKIQRTQQEDSAVYLCASTLGTLERETQYFGPGTRLLVL.

The V call is TRBV5-1, the J call TRBJ2-5, with 12 bases that match TRBD2. Trimming at V came to 4 bases and at J to 4 bases, leaving 5 bases not matched to a gene. This CDR3 has 15 amino acids. Per the germline V gene, CDR1 is SGHRS and CDR2 is YFSETQ. Here the CDR3 DNA reads TGCGCCAGCAGCCAAGGGACTAGCGGGCGAGAGACCCAGTACTTC. It encodes CASSQGTSGRETQYF.